These 27 T cell receptor beta chains were all obtained from the same sample, sequenced in a study of T cell responses to AZD1222 COVID-19 vaccine listed by TCRdb under 2021. Per the publication, the time point label means: baseline before first vaccination. Library construction relied on the immunoSEQ multiplex PCR assay. Here the immuneACCESS table is served through TCRdb, limited to in-frame sequences with V and J called. Missing clones are a known gap in these copies; in checked studies unresolved V genes cover under half, and the rest lacks a known reason. The sample has about 56,000 clones on record, around 85% of them singletons. The ten largest clones represent approximately 15% of the sample. The material sequenced was peripheral blood, taken on day 0 of AZD1222 vaccination. These receptors came from an adult in good health.

The chain links TRBV7-2 to TRBJ1-6; D gene unclear. CDR1 is SGHTA, CDR2 FQGNSA, per germline. This CDR3 has 15 amino acids. V gave up 2 bases and J gave up 8 bases, with 13 bases separating them. The CDR3: CASSLRGSYDSPLHF. The CDR3 nucleotides read TGTGCCAGCAGCTTAAGAGGGTCGTATGATTCACCCCTCCACTTT.

The V and J genes are TRBV29-1 and TRBJ1-2, with 11 bases that match TRBD1. CDR1 SQVTM and CDR2 ANQGSEA come from the germline V gene. CDR3 size: 15 residues. J was trimmed by 4 bases and V by 5 bases; bases with no gene match: 9. CDR3 residues: CSVQGQGAGSYGYTF. In nucleotides, the CDR3 is TGCAGCGTTCAAGGACAGGGGGCTGGTAGCTATGGCTACACCTTC.

The rearrangement links TRBV28 to TRBJ1-1, with TRBD1 as a possible D gene (6 bases). Germline V CDR1 and CDR2: MDHEN, SYDVKM. The CDR3 length is 14 residues. The ends were cut back, 6 bases at V and 0 bases at J, with 11 bases in the middle. CDR3 residues: CASSPAGVNTEAFF. The DNA for the CDR3 is TGTGCCAGCAGCCCTGCAGGGGTGAACACTGAAGCTTTCTTT.

The V and J genes are TRBV7-9 and TRBJ1-4; TRBD1 is a possible D gene (5 bases). This CDR3 is built from 17 residues. V lost 5 bases to trimming and J lost 7 bases, with 23 bases between them. CDR1 and CDR2 from the germline V gene are SEHNR and FQNEAQ (reference sequence). The CDR3 region has the DNA TGTGCCAGCAGCCCTGAACCCCGCGAGGGGAATGGTGAAAAACTGTTTTTT. Translating it yields CASSPEPREGNGEKLFF.

This chain joins TRBV19 and TRBJ2-7; 7 positions agree with TRBD2. In germline, CDR1 is LNHDA, CDR2 SQIVND (reference sequence). The CDR3 consists of 16 residues. V was pared by 3 bases and J by 6 bases, with 14 bases of the junction left unmatched. CDR3 in amino acids: CASSIIAGQGGSEQYF. The CDR3 DNA reads TGTGCCAGTAGTATCATCGCGGGGCAGGGAGGGTCCGAGCAGTACTTC.

This clone has only a few counts. V usage is TRBV7-2 and J usage is TRBJ1-2; a possible D gene is TRBD1 (6 bases). V shed 5 bases and J shed 7 bases, with 14 bases lying between them. This CDR3 region has 13 residues. CDR1 is SGHTA and CDR2 is FQGNSA in the germline V gene. This chain's CDR3 is CASSEQGVGGYTF. The DNA for the CDR3 is TGTGCCAGCAGCGAACAGGGCGTCGGTGGCTACACCTTC.

The genes are TRBV29-1 and TRBJ2-3; D assignment may be TRBD1 or TRBD2 (6 bases each). The V gene lost 4 bases and the J gene lost 2 bases, with 13 bases spanning the gap. CDR1 is SQVTM and CDR2 is ANQGSEA in the germline V gene. The CDR3 is made up of 14 amino acids. DNA for the CDR3: TGCAGCGTTGGCAAAGGGGGGAACACAGATACGCAGTATTTT. As protein: CSVGKGGNTDTQYF.

In this sample, this clone is medium-sized (0.01 to 0.1%). The V call is TRBV28, the J call TRBJ2-2; D not certain. CDR1 MDHEN and CDR2 SYDVKM come from the germline V gene. The CDR3 contains 14 residues. V was cut by 5 bases and J by 6 bases, with 13 bases left in between. CDR3 region: CASSPYSAAGELFF. The CDR3 nucleotides read TGTGCCAGCAGTCCCTACTCCGCGGCCGGGGAGCTGTTTTTT.

In the case of this clone: The same CDR3 also results from other DNA sequences found in this sample. The chain links TRBV2 to TRBJ2-7; D ambiguous. Per the germline V gene, CDR1 is SNHLY and CDR2 is FYNNEI. The CDR3 contains 12 residues. Trimming pared 4 bases from V and 1 base from J, leaving 5 bases between. The DNA of the CDR3 is TGTGCCAGCAGTGGTCAGTCCTACGAGCAGTACTTC. Protein sequence: CASSGQSYEQYF.

This clone showed up just once. The chain employs TRBV7-2 and TRBJ2-5, with 8 bases matching TRBD1. Losses at the gene ends were 6 bases for V and 5 bases for J; bases not matched to a gene: 5. Germline CDR1 and CDR2: SGHTA and FQGNSA. There are 13 residues in the CDR3. The CDR3 region has the DNA TGTGCCAGCAGAGGGACAGGTAGTGAGACCCAGTACTTC. Translated, it gives CASRGTGSETQYF.

The chain joins TRBV19 to TRBJ2-5; tentative D call: TRBD1 (8 bases). V shed 2 bases and J shed 1 base, with 17 bases lying between them. Germline V gives CDR1 LNHDA, CDR2 SQIVND (reference sequence). CDR3 length: 17 residues. The chain's CDR3 is CASSIRGGDRFQETQYF. The CDR3 DNA is TGTGCCAGTAGTATACGGGGAGGGGACAGGTTCCAAGAGACCCAGTACTTC.

The chain recombines TRBV18 with TRBJ1-6, with D perhaps TRBD1 (5 bases). The CDR3 is 16 amino acids. V gave up 3 bases and J gave up 11 bases, with 20 bases separating them. Per the germline V gene, CDR1 is KGHSH and CDR2 is LQKENI. Here the CDR3 DNA reads TGTGCCAGCTCACCCACCGCCGGGACTAACAATCCACCCCTCCACTTT. Its protein product is CASSPTAGTNNPPLHF.

J is TRBJ1-3 and V is TRBV12-3 or TRBV12-4, with D maybe TRBD1 (5 bases). V was cut by 7 bases and J by 3 bases, with 10 bases left in between. This CDR3 contains 13 residues. CDR3 nucleotide sequence: TGTGCCAGCAAGCAGGGTTTTGGAAACACCATATATTTT. Protein: CASKQGFGNTIYF.

The genes are TRBV3-1 (or the pseudogene TRBV3-2) and TRBJ1-5; D is undetermined. The V end lost 5 bases, the J end lost 1 base, and 12 bases lay between the germline ends. The CDR3 contains 15 residues. The germline V gene has CDR1 LGHDT and CDR2 YNNKEL (reference sequence). This CDR3 reads CASSSDGNSNQPQHF. The CDR3 region has the DNA TGTGCCAGCAGCTCGGATGGAAACAGCAATCAGCCCCAGCATTTT.

This sequence joins TRBV7-8 and TRBJ1-2; the match to TRBD1 covers 11 bases. The CDR3 is 15 residues long. Germline V gene data show CDR1 as SGHVS and CDR2 as FQNEAQ. The trim removed 4 bases at V and 3 bases at J, leaving 4 bases unmatched. The CDR3 here is CASSSGQGAYYGYTF. The DNA for the CDR3 is TGTGCCAGCAGCTCCGGACAGGGGGCATACTATGGCTACACCTTC.

The chain links TRBV2 to TRBJ1-6, with a weak D call TRBD1 (6 bases). Trimming shortened V by 4 bases and J by 7 bases, and 14 bases separated the two germline ends. Germline CDR1 is SNHLY and CDR2 is FYNNEI. The CDR3 contains 15 residues. DNA of the CDR3: TGTGCCAGCAGTGCGCGGGCGGACAGAAATTCACCCCTCCACTTT. Amino acid sequence: CASSARADRNSPLHF. Supplemented by reference TRBV2 and TRBJ1-6, the full variable domain reads EPEVTQTPSHQVTQMGQEVILRCVPISNHLYFYWYRQILGQKVEFLVSFYNNEISEKSEIFDDQFSVERPDGSNFTLKIRSTKLEDSAMYFCASSARADRNSPLHFGNGTRLTVT.

This rearrangement joins TRBV18 to TRBJ2-3; D ambiguous. Trimming took 0 bases from V and 6 from J, leaving 7 bases between them. Germline lookup yields CDR1 KGHSH and CDR2 LQKENI. The CDR3 is 13 amino acids. CDR3 in amino acids: CASSPPNSDTQYF. The CDR3 DNA reads as TGTGCCAGCTCACCACCGAATTCGGATACGCAGTATTTT.

The table lists this clone with a count of one. The CDR3 DNA follows: TGTGCCAGCCGGAGGGCAGCGAACACTGAAGCTTTCTTT. The encoded protein is CASRRAANTEAFF. The V gene is TRBV18, the J gene TRBJ1-1; D gene ambiguous. The CDR3 has 13 amino acids. The V and J ends lost 8 bases and 1 base respectively, with 11 bases between them. Germline CDR1 KGHSH, CDR2 LQKENI.

The rearrangement uses TRBV7-9 and TRBJ2-7, with TRBD1 matching 7 bases. V trimming: 5 bases; J trimming: 2 bases; junction bases outside the gene matches: 9. CDR1 is SEHNR, CDR2 FQNEAQ, per germline (reference sequence). This CDR3 has 15 residues. CDR3 coding DNA: TGTGCCAGCAGCCCCAGGGGGTCGAACCCCTACGAGCAGTACTTC. Amino acid sequence: CASSPRGSNPYEQYF.

The genes are TRBV18 and TRBJ1-5; tentatively, D is TRBD1 (5 bases). Germline lookup yields CDR1 KGHSH and CDR2 LQKENI. The V and J ends lost 2 bases and 2 bases respectively, with 13 bases between them. The CDR3 is 16 amino acids. The CDR3 region is CASSPFGTGGNQPQHF. The CDR3 region has the DNA TGTGCCAGCTCACCATTTGGGACCGGGGGCAATCAGCCCCAGCATTTT.

The rearrangement uses TRBV5-1 and TRBJ2-7, with TRBD2 as a possible D gene (5 bases). The V end lost 0 bases, the J end lost 2 bases, and 9 bases lay between the germline ends. This CDR3 has 14 amino acids. CDR1 and CDR2 (germline): SGHRS, YFSETQ. This CDR3 is CASSLDGEPYEQYF. The CDR3 DNA sequence: TGCGCCAGCAGCTTGGACGGGGAACCCTACGAGCAGTACTTC.

The chain joins TRBV6-5 to TRBJ2-7, with D possibly matching TRBD2 (6 bases). The CDR3 covers 12 residues. Per germline, CDR1 MNHEY and CDR2 SVGAGI. V was cut by 11 bases and J by 6 bases, with 17 bases left in between. CDR3 sequence: CARGICLGEQYF. CDR3 in DNA: TGTGCCCGCGGGATATGCTTGGGCGAGCAGTACTTC.

The chain employs TRBV28 and TRBJ2-6; D is possibly TRBD1 (5 bases). V was pared by 6 bases and J by 2 bases, with 11 bases between. Germline V gives CDR1 MDHEN, CDR2 SYDVKM. This CDR3 spans 15 amino acids. Written as DNA, the CDR3 is TGTGCCAGCAGGCAACAGGAAGCTGGGGCCAACGTCCTGACTTTC. This translates into CASRQQEAGANVLTF.

J is TRBJ2-3 and V is TRBV6-2 or TRBV6-3; 9 bases align to TRBD1. This CDR3 spans 15 amino acids. V was pared by 2 bases and J by 5 bases, with 5 bases of the junction left unmatched. CDR1 and CDR2 (germline): MNHEY, SVGEGT. The CDR3: CASSYTWTGVDTQYF. CDR3 DNA: TGTGCCAGCAGTTACACGTGGACAGGGGTAGATACGCAGTATTTT.

V usage is TRBV2 and J usage is TRBJ2-6; TRBD1 is a possible D gene (5 bases). This CDR3 has 14 amino acids. The V and J ends lost 8 bases and 0 bases respectively, with 8 bases between them. Germline V gene lookup returns CDR1 SNHLY and CDR2 FYNNEI. CDR3 sequence (DNA): TGTGCCAGCGGACAACCCTCTGGGGCCAACGTCCTGACTTTC. Its protein product is CASGQPSGANVLTF.

The V and J genes are TRBV14 and TRBJ2-1; possibly TRBD1 for D (5 bases). Trimming cost V 5 bases and J 6 bases, with 14 bases left between them. Germline-derived CDR1 and CDR2 are SGHDN and FVKESK. The CDR3 runs 14 residues. The CDR3 DNA sequence: TGTGCCAGCAGCGAACTCACAAGGGGCAATGAGCAGTTCTTC. Translating gives CASSELTRGNEQFF.

V is TRBV5-1 and J is TRBJ2-5; 8 bases line up with TRBD1. The CDR3 contains 16 residues. Germline-derived CDR1 and CDR2 are SGHRS and YFSETQ. The ends lost 3 bases at V and 1 base at J; junction bases unmatched: 8. This CDR3 reads CASSSIPTGGQETQYF. DNA of the CDR3: TGCGCCAGCAGCTCGATACCCACAGGGGGCCAAGAGACCCAGTACTTC.